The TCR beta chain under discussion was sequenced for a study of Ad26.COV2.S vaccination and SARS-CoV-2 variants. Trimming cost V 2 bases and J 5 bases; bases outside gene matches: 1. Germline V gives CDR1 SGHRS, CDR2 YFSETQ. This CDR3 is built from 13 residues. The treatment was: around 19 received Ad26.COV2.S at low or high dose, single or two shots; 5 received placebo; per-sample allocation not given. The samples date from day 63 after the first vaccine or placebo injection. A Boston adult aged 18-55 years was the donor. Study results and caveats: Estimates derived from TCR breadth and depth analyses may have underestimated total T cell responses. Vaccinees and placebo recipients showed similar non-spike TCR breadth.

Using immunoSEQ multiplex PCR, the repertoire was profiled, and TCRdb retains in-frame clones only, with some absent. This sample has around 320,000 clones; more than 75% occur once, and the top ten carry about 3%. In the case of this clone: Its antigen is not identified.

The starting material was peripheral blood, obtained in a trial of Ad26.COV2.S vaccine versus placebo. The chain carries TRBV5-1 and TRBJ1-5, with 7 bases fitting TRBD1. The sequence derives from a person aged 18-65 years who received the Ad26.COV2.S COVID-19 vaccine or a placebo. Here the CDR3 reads CASSFTGDQPQHF. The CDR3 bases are TGCGCCAGCAGCTTCACAGGGGATCAGCCCCAGCATTTT.